This paragraph reports one TCR beta chain. Its antigen is unidentified. The PCR had 60 Vbeta and 13 Jbeta primers. Assay: immunoSEQ multiplex PCR; the TCRdb copy retains only in-frame clones and omits some. The top ten clones hold roughly 6% of a sample with approximately 210,000 clones, 82% of them seen once. The entry originates in a study of cytomegalovirus exposure and HLA in healthy donors. Study in general: Of the donors genotyped, several hundred in all, about 76% fell in the Caucasian-associated ancestry cluster.

CDR3 length: 16 amino acids. Trimming at V came to 6 bases and at J to 2 bases, leaving 10 bases not matched to a gene. Germline loops: CDR1 SNHLY, CDR2 FYNNEI. Study results and caveats: What was likely a sequencing artifact was a cluster of highly shared sequence variants. Most TCR sequences showed up rarely, but some public TCRs showed up in many donors.

The chain combines TRBV2 with TRBJ1-3; TRBD1 agrees at 7 bases. The sequence derives from a middle-aged man in good health and CMV-seropositive. Sequenced material: PBMCs. The CDR3: CASRAALTGPGNTIYF. The CDR3 nucleotides are TGTGCCAGCAGGGCAGCATTGACAGGGCCTGGAAACACCATATATTTT.